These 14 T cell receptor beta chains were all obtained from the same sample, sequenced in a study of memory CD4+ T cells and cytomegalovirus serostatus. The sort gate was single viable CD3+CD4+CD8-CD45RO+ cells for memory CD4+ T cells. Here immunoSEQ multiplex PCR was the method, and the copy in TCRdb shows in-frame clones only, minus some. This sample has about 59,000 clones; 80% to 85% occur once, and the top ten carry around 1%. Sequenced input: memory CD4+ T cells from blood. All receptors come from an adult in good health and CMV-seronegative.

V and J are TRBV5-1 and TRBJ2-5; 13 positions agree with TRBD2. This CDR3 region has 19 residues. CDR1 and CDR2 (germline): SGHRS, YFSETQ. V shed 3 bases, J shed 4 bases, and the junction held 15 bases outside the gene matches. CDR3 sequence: CASSSPGLAGRGWRETQYF. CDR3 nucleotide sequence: TGCGCCAGCAGCTCGCCGGGACTAGCGGGACGAGGATGGCGAGAGACCCAGTACTTC. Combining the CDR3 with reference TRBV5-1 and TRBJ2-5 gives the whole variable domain KAGVTQTPRYLIKTRGQQVTLSCSPISGHRSVSWYQQTPGQGLQFLFEYFSETQRNKGNFPGRFSGRQFSNSRSEMNVSTLELGDSALYLCASSSPGLAGRGWRETQYFGPGTRLLVL.

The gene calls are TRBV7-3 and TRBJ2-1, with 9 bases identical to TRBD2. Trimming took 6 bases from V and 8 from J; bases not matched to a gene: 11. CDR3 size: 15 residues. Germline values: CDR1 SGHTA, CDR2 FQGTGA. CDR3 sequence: CASSTSGSPWDEQFF. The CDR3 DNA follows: TGTGCCAGCAGTACTAGCGGGTCTCCTTGGGATGAGCAGTTCTTC.

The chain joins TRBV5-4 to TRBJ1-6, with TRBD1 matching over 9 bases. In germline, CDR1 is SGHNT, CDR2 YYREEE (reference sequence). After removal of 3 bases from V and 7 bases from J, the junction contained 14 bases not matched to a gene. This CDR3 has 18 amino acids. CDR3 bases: TGTGCCAGCAGCTCCCGGGACAGGGTGTCCTTTTTGAATTCACCCCTCCACTTT. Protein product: CASSSRDRVSFLNSPLHF. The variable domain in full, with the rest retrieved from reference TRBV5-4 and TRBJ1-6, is ETGVTQSPTHLIKTRGQQVTLRCSSQSGHNTVSWYQQALGQGPQFIFQYYREEENGRGNFPPRFSGLQFPNYSSELNVNALELDDSALYLCASSSRDRVSFLNSPLHFGNGTRLTVT.

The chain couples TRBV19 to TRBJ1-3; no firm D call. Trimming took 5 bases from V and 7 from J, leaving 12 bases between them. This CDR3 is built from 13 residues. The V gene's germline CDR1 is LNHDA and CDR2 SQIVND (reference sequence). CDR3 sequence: CASSSGSGNTIYF. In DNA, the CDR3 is TGTGCCAGTAGTTCCGGGTCCGGCAACACCATATATTTT. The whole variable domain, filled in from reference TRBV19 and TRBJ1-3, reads DGGITQSPKYLFRKEGQNVTLSCEQNLNHDAMYWYRQDPGQGLRLIYYSQIVNDFQKGDIAEGYSVSREKKESFPLTVTSAQKNPTAFYLCASSSGSGNTIYFGEGSWLTVV.

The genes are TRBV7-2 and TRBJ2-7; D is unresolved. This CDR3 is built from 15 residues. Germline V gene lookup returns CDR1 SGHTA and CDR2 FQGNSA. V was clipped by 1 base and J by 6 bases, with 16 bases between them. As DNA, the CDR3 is TGTGCCAGCAGCTTAGTAGAACAGCTAGGGCTCGAGCAGTACTTC. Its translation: CASSLVEQLGLEQYF.

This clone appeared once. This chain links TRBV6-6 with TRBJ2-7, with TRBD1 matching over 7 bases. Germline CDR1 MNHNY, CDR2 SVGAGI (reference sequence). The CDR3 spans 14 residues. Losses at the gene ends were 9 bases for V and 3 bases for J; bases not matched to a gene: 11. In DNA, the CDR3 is TGTGCCAGTACCCCCGGGACAGAAAACTACGAGCAGTACTTC. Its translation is CASTPGTENYEQYF.

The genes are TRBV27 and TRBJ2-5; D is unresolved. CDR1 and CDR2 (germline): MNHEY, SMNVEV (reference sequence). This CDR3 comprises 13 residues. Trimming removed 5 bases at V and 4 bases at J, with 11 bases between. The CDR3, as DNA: TGTGCCAGCAGTCCGAACAGTCGAGAGACCCAGTACTTC. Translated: CASSPNSRETQYF.

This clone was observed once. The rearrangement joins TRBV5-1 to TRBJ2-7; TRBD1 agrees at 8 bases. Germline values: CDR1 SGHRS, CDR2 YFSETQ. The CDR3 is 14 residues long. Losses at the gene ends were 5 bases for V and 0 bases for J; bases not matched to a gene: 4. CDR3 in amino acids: CASRVQGASYEQYF. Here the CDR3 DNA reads TGCGCCAGCAGGGTGCAGGGGGCCTCCTACGAGCAGTACTTC.

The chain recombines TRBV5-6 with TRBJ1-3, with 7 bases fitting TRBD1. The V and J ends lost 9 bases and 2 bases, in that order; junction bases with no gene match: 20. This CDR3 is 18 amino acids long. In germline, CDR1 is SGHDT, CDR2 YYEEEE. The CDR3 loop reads CATFSTRDSHLTGNTIYF. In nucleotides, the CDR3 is TGTGCCACATTCTCAACAAGGGACAGCCATCTCACTGGAAACACCATATATTTT.

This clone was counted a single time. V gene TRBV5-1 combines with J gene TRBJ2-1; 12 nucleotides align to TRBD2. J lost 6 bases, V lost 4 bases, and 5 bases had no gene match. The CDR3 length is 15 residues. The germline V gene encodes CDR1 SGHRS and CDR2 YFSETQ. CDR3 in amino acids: CASSPTSGRSNEQFF. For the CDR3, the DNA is TGCGCCAGCAGCCCTACTAGCGGGAGGTCCAATGAGCAGTTCTTC.

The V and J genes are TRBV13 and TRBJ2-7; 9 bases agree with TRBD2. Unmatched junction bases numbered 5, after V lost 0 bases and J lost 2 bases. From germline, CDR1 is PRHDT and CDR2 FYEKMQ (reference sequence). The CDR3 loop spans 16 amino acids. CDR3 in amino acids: CASSLGASGDTYEQYF. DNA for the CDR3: TGTGCCAGCAGCTTAGGGGCTAGCGGGGATACCTACGAGCAGTACTTC.

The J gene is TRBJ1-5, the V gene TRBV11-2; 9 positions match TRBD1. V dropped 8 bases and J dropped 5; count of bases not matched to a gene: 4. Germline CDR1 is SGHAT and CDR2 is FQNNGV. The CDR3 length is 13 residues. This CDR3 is CASGTGIDQPQHF. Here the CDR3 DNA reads TGTGCCAGCGGGACAGGGATTGATCAGCCCCAGCATTTT.

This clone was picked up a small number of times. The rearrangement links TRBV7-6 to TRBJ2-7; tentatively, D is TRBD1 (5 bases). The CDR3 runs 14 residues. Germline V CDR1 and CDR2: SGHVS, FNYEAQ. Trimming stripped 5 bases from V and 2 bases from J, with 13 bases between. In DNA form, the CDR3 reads TGTGCCAGCAGCCCCACGCAGGGCCCCTACGAGCAGTACTTC. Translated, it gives CASSPTQGPYEQYF.

The CDR3 bases are TGTGCCAGCAGACATAATACAGGGGGCAGGGATGGCTACACCTTC. Protein sequence: CASRHNTGGRDGYTF. This sequence joins TRBV6-6 and TRBJ1-2; 9 nucleotides align to TRBD1. The V segment lost 6 bases and the J segment 6 bases; nucleotides outside the gene matches: 11. Per germline, CDR1 MNHNY and CDR2 SVGAGI (reference sequence). The CDR3 extends over 15 amino acids.